Shown below are 12 T cell receptor beta chains from a single sample sequenced in a study of blood T cell repertoires in COVID-19. Method: immunoSEQ multiplex PCR; TCRdb's copy keeps in-frame clones and lacks some. The repertoire consists of about 410,000 clones, with approximately 90% occurring once and the leading ten covering roughly 1.5%. Material: peripheral blood. These receptors all come from a woman aged 40 to 50 with COVID-19, enrolled during active disease.

This sequence joins TRBV4-1 and TRBJ2-1; TRBD2 aligns across 9 bases. The CDR3 has 15 residues. J was trimmed by 9 bases and V by 3 bases; bases with no gene match: 9. Germline V gene lookup returns CDR1 MGHRA and CDR2 YSYEKL. CDR3 DNA sequence: TGCGCCAGCAGCCAGGGCCCGGTTAGCGGGGGTGAGCAGTTCTTC. Its translation: CASSQGPVSGGEQFF.

This chain joins TRBV10-2 and TRBJ1-5; D unclear. The CDR3 is made up of 14 amino acids. V lost 0 bases, J lost 7 bases, and 10 bases lay in between. CDR1 is WSHSY and CDR2 is SAAADI in the germline V gene. For the CDR3, the DNA is TGCGCCAGCAGTGAGTCCCAAGGCGGGCAGCCCCAGCATTTT. Encoded protein: CASSESQGGQPQHF.

The chain has TRBV7-3 and TRBJ2-3, with TRBD1 as a possible D gene (5 bases). This CDR3 spans 17 amino acids. CDR1 is SGHTA, CDR2 FQGTGA, per germline. The V end was cut by 1 base, the J end by 4 bases, with 18 bases between. CDR3 loop: CASSLRPWGVNPDTQYF. CDR3 sequence (DNA): TGTGCCAGCAGCTTAAGACCCTGGGGCGTGAACCCAGATACGCAGTATTTT.

The chain couples TRBV28 to TRBJ2-3; 8 nucleotides agree with TRBD2. From germline, CDR1 is MDHEN and CDR2 SYDVKM. CDR3 length: 15 amino acids. V lost 4 bases, J lost 1 base, and 4 bases stayed unmatched. The DNA of the CDR3 is TGTGCCAGCAGTTCAAGCGGGAGAGGCACAGATACGCAGTATTTT. Its protein is CASSSSGRGTDTQYF.

The genes are TRBV5-1 and TRBJ1-4; TRBD1 matches at 7 bases. Germline assignment: CDR1 SGHRS and CDR2 YFSETQ. The CDR3 has 17 amino acids. Losses at the gene ends were 4 bases for V and 0 bases for J; bases not matched to a gene: 9. This CDR3 reads CASSHRTGGATNEKLFF. CDR3 nucleotide sequence: TGCGCCAGCAGCCATCGGACAGGAGGTGCAACTAATGAAAAACTGTTTTTT.

V and J are TRBV19 and TRBJ1-1, with 9 bases identical to TRBD1. The V gene's germline CDR1 is LNHDA and CDR2 SQIVND (reference sequence). CDR3 length equals 15 residues. V was pared by 4 bases and J by 0 bases, with 3 bases of the junction left unmatched. The CDR3, as DNA: TGTGCCAGTAGTAAGACAGGGGGGTTGAACACTGAAGCTTTCTTT. Protein product: CASSKTGGLNTEAFF.

The rearrangement uses TRBV6-5 and TRBJ2-2; TRBD1 is a possible D gene (6 bases). Trimming shortened V by 5 bases and J by 2 bases, and 9 bases separated the two germline ends. CDR1 and CDR2 (germline): MNHEY, SVGAGI. This CDR3 has 14 residues. The CDR3 protein is CASSPQGNTGELFF. CDR3 sequence (DNA): TGTGCCAGCAGTCCACAGGGAAACACCGGGGAGCTGTTTTTT.

The rearrangement uses TRBV5-5 and TRBJ1-4; D remains ambiguous. CDR3 length: 18 residues. With 0 bases removed from V and 7 bases from J, the gap between germline ends came to 22 bases. Looked up from germline, CDR1 is SGHKS and CDR2 is YYEKEE (reference sequence). For the CDR3, the DNA is TGTGCCAGCAGCTTGGATAGGCAGTGGAGTCCCTCGGGTGAAAAACTGTTTTTT. It encodes CASSLDRQWSPSGEKLFF. Looking up the rest from reference TRBV5-5 and TRBJ1-4 gives the full variable domain: DAGVTQSPTHLIKTRGQQVTLRCSPISGHKSVSWYQQVLGQGPQFIFQYYEKEERGRGNFPDRFSARQFPNYSSELNVNALLLGDSALYLCASSLDRQWSPSGEKLFFGSGTQLSVL.

The chain is built from TRBV12-5 and TRBJ1-5; 7 bases are shared with TRBD1. The germline gives CDR1 LGHNT, CDR2 FRNRAP. The CDR3 totals 12 residues. V shed 6 bases, J shed 5 bases, and the junction held 1 base outside the gene matches. The chain's CDR3 is CASGRGDQPQHF. The CDR3 DNA reads TGTGCTAGTGGCAGGGGGGATCAGCCCCAGCATTTT.

J is TRBJ2-7 and V is TRBV9; TRBD2 is a possible D gene (6 bases). Trimming removed 4 bases from V and 0 bases from J, with 17 bases in between. This CDR3 has 16 amino acids. Looked up from germline, CDR1 is SGDLS and CDR2 is YYNGEE. CDR3: CASSHRRDGSSYEQYF. In DNA form, the CDR3 reads TGTGCCAGCAGCCATAGGCGGGACGGCAGCTCCTACGAGCAGTACTTC.

This clone came up once. The chain has TRBV6-2 or TRBV6-3 and TRBJ1-6; no definite D call. Trimming took off 2 bases at V and 9 bases at J, with 14 bases between the two ends. The CDR3 is made up of 15 amino acids. Germline CDR1 is MNHEY and CDR2 is SVGEGT. The CDR3 DNA sequence: TGTGCCAGCAGTTACCCCCCCGGTAGAGGTTCACCCCTCCACTTT. Translating it yields CASSYPPGRGSPLHF.

The chain has TRBV30 and TRBJ2-2, with 12 nucleotides matching TRBD2. The CDR3 loop spans 17 amino acids. The trim removed 4 bases at V and 4 bases at J, leaving 10 bases unmatched. Germline loops: CDR1 GTSNPN, CDR2 SVGIG (reference sequence). DNA of the CDR3: TGTGCCTGGACACCGACTAGCGGGAGAGTAGGCACCGGGGAGCTGTTTTTT. Its translation: CAWTPTSGRVGTGELFF.